The 19 T cell receptor beta chains below all came from one sample that was sequenced in a study of T cell responses to AZD1222 COVID-19 vaccine. The assay was immunoSEQ multiplex PCR, and TCRdb's table has in-frame clones only and misses some. The table shows 140,000 to 150,000 clones, with roughly 93% occurring only once. Sequences were derived from peripheral blood, sampled 28 days after the second AZD1222 dose. These receptors all stem from an adult who received the AZD1222 COVID-19 vaccine.

The chain is built from TRBV11-2 and TRBJ1-5; no reliable D call. The CDR3 consists of 13 residues. Germline V gene sequence: CDR1 SGHAT, CDR2 FQNNGV. The V gene lost 5 bases and the J gene lost 4 bases, with 9 bases spanning the gap. The CDR3 nucleotides are TGTGCCAGCAGCCCCCGCGAAAATCAGCCCCAGCATTTT. Amino acids: CASSPRENQPQHF.

In its sample, this clone was seen once. The CDR3 DNA reads as TGTGCCAGTAGTATAGAGCTAGAGGGGTTCACTGAAGCTTTCTTT. Amino acid sequence: CASSIELEGFTEAFF. This chain connects TRBV19 to TRBJ1-1; possibly TRBD1 for D (5 bases). The CDR3 has 15 amino acids. The germline CDR1 and CDR2 sequences are LNHDA and SQIVND (reference sequence). The germline V and J ends were trimmed by 0 bases and 4 bases, with 12 bases remaining between them.

V is TRBV13 and J is TRBJ1-3; the D gene is possibly TRBD1 (5 bases). The CDR3 consists of 16 residues. Trimming removed 2 bases from V and 0 bases from J, with 11 bases in between. The germline CDR1 and CDR2 sequences are PRHDT and FYEKMQ (reference sequence). In nucleotides, the CDR3 is TGTGCCAGCAGCTTACGAGGGGATTACTCTGGAAACACCATATATTTT. It specifies CASSLRGDYSGNTIYF. The full variable domain, completed using reference TRBV13 and TRBJ1-3, is AAGVIQSPRHLIKEKRETATLKCYPIPRHDTVYWYQQGPGQDPQFLISFYEKMQSDKGSIPDRFSAQQFSDYHSELNMSSLELGDSALYFCASSLRGDYSGNTIYFGEGSWLTVV.

As concerns this clone: The same CDR3 arises from other DNA sequences in this sample as well. The chain employs TRBV15 and TRBJ1-4; the D is unclear. CDR3 length: 15 amino acids. Germline CDR1 reads LNHNV; CDR2 reads YYDKDF (reference sequence). V gave up 0 bases and J gave up 6 bases, with 11 bases separating them. The DNA of the CDR3 is TGTGCCACCAGCAGAGATCGCGGGTGGGATGAAAAACTGTTTTTT. It yields the protein CATSRDRGWDEKLFF.

This chain joins TRBV2 and TRBJ2-7; possibly TRBD1 or TRBD2 for D (5 bases each). CDR1 and CDR2 from the germline V gene are SNHLY and FYNNEI. The ends were cut back, 9 bases at V and 1 base at J, with 13 bases in the middle. This CDR3 has 13 amino acids. CDR3 coding DNA: TGTGCCAGTACTAGGGACGGATCCTACGAGCAGTACTTC. Its protein is CASTRDGSYEQYF. Full variable domain (outside the CDR3, taken from reference TRBV2 and TRBJ2-7): EPEVTQTPSHQVTQMGQEVILRCVPISNHLYFYWYRQILGQKVEFLVSFYNNEISEKSEIFDDQFSVERPDGSNFTLKIRSTKLEDSAMYFCASTRDGSYEQYFGPGTRLTVT.

With respect to this clone: Other DNA sequences in this sample translate to the same CDR3. The chain recombines TRBV2 with TRBJ2-1; TRBD2 matches at 15 bases. The J segment lost 6 bases and the V segment lost 6 bases, leaving 3 bases of the junction unmatched. CDR1 and CDR2 from the germline V gene are SNHLY and FYNNEI. The length of the CDR3 is 15 residues. CDR3 sequence (DNA): TGTGCCAGCAGGGGACTAGCGGGAGGACGCAATGAGCAGTTCTTC. Encoded protein: CASRGLAGGRNEQFF.

The rearrangement links TRBV7-6 to TRBJ1-6, with TRBD1 as a possible D gene (5 bases). Germline CDR1 reads SGHVS; CDR2 reads FNYEAQ. V dropped 5 bases and J dropped 11 bases, with 25 bases sitting between them. The CDR3 contains 17 residues. CDR3 nucleotide sequence: TGTGCCAGCAGCCCAGGACACATTAGAATGCCTGGTGCACCCCTCCACTTT. Translation: CASSPGHIRMPGAPLHF.

This chain links TRBV6-5 with TRBJ1-3; D gene unclear. The germline V gene encodes CDR1 MNHEY and CDR2 SVGAGI. The CDR3 sequence is 15 residues long. Deletions cut 0 bases from V and 0 bases from J, with 6 bases between. The CDR3, as DNA: TGTGCCAGCAGTTACTCGCTTGGCTCTGGAAACACCATATATTTT. It codes for CASSYSLGSGNTIYF.

This clone was seen a few times. The rearrangement uses TRBV5-1 and TRBJ2-3; either TRBD1 or TRBD2 may fit D (5 bases each). Trimming took off 4 bases at V and 5 bases at J, with 11 bases between the two ends. Germline-derived CDR1 and CDR2 are SGHRS and YFSETQ. The CDR3 sequence is 13 residues long. CDR3 region: CASSGQGEDTQYF. The CDR3, as DNA: TGCGCCAGCAGCGGGCAGGGAGAAGATACGCAGTATTTT.

The chain joins TRBV19 to TRBJ1-1, with a tentative D call TRBD1 (5 bases). V gave up 1 base and J gave up 1 base, with 7 bases separating them. This CDR3 region has 14 residues. Germline V CDR1 and CDR2: LNHDA, SQIVND (reference sequence). The CDR3 sequence is CASSIAGGNTEAFF. Written as DNA, the CDR3 is TGTGCCAGTAGTATAGCGGGGGGGAACACTGAAGCTTTCTTT.

The chain is built from TRBV9 and TRBJ2-1; TRBD2 agrees at 11 bases. CDR1 is SGDLS and CDR2 is YYNGEE in the germline V gene. The V gene end was trimmed by 4 bases and the J gene end by 6 bases; junction bases not matched to a gene: 6. This CDR3 contains 15 residues. CDR3 sequence: CASSPGLAGPNEQFF. CDR3 DNA sequence: TGTGCCAGCAGCCCAGGACTAGCGGGTCCCAATGAGCAGTTCTTC.

The rearrangement uses TRBV24-1 and TRBJ2-1, with TRBD1 matching 7 bases. J lost 6 bases, V lost 4 bases, and 5 bases had no gene match. There are 14 residues in the CDR3. Germline V CDR1 and CDR2: KGHDR, SFDVKD. As DNA, the CDR3 is TGTGCCACCAGTGACCCGACAGGGCGCAATGAGCAGTTCTTC. It yields the protein CATSDPTGRNEQFF.

This chain links TRBV18 with TRBJ2-6, with 9 bases matching TRBD1. V dropped 3 bases and J dropped 2; count of bases not matched to a gene: 8. The CDR3 loop spans 18 amino acids. Germline V gene data show CDR1 as KGHSH and CDR2 as LQKENI. CDR3 nucleotide sequence: TGTGCCAGCTCACCGGGGACAGGGAAAGTCCCTGGGGCCAACGTCCTGACTTTC. It encodes CASSPGTGKVPGANVLTF.

This clone was detected only a few times. The genes are TRBV2 and TRBJ2-5; a possible D gene is TRBD1 (5 bases). From germline, CDR1 is SNHLY and CDR2 FYNNEI. The CDR3 length is 14 residues. V gave up 7 bases and J gave up 4 bases, with 16 bases separating them. The CDR3 loop reads CASNQGLSGETQYF. In nucleotides, the CDR3 is TGTGCCAGCAATCAGGGCCTGAGTGGAGAGACCCAGTACTTC.

V usage is TRBV2 and J usage is TRBJ2-2, with D perhaps TRBD1 or TRBD2 (5 bases each). The CDR3 runs to 15 residues. Trimming removed 6 bases from V and 0 bases from J, with 11 bases in between. CDR1 and CDR2 from the germline V gene are SNHLY and FYNNEI. In nucleotides, the CDR3 is TGTGCCAGCAGCCTGGGGGTAGCGAACACCGGGGAGCTGTTTTTT. Translating gives CASSLGVANTGELFF.

The V and J genes are TRBV5-1 and TRBJ2-4; a possible D gene is TRBD1 (6 bases). Per germline, CDR1 SGHRS and CDR2 YFSETQ. Trimming pared 4 bases from V and 8 bases from J, leaving 13 bases between. There are 13 residues in the CDR3. DNA for the CDR3: TGCGCCAGCAGCGGGCAGGGGACGGACATTCAGTACTTC. Translation gives CASSGQGTDIQYF.

V and J are TRBV6-5 and TRBJ1-1; 8 nucleotides match TRBD1. In germline, CDR1 is MNHEY, CDR2 SVGAGI. The trim removed 6 bases at V and 1 base at J, leaving 7 bases unmatched. CDR3 size: 15 residues. The CDR3 region is CASSTPGQGNTEAFF. The DNA of the CDR3 is TGTGCCAGCAGCACCCCCGGACAGGGGAACACTGAAGCTTTCTTT.

The chain links TRBV4-1 to TRBJ2-1; 14 positions agree with TRBD2. Germline V lookup: CDR1 MGHRA, CDR2 YSYEKL. The J segment lost 12 bases and the V segment lost 0 bases, leaving 13 bases of the junction unmatched. The CDR3 totals 18 residues. CDR3 DNA sequence: TGCGCCAGCAGCCAAGACGACGGACTAGCGGGGGGCCGGGGACCGCAGTTCTTC. Translating it yields CASSQDDGLAGGRGPQFF.

The chain carries TRBV25-1 and TRBJ2-5; D assignment may be TRBD1 or TRBD2 (6 bases each). Trimming shortened V by 6 bases and J by 9 bases, and 14 bases separated the two germline ends. In germline, CDR1 is MGHDK, CDR2 SYGVNS. The CDR3 loop spans 12 amino acids. The CDR3 reads CASRRGEGAQYF. CDR3 in DNA: TGTGCCAGCAGAAGGGGGGAAGGGGCCCAGTACTTC.